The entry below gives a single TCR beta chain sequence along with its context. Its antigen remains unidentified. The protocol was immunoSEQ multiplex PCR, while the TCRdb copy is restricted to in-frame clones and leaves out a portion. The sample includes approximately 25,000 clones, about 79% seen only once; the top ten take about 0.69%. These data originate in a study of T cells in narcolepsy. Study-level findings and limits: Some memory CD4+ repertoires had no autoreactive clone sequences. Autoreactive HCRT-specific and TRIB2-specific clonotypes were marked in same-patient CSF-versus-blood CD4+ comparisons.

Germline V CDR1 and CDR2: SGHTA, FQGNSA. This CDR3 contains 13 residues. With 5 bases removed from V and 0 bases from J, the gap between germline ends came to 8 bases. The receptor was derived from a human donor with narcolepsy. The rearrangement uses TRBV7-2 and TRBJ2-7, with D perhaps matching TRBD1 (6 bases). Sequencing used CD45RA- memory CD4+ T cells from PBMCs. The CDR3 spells CASSGQNSYEQYF. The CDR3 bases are TGTGCCAGCAGCGGACAGAACTCCTACGAGCAGTACTTC.